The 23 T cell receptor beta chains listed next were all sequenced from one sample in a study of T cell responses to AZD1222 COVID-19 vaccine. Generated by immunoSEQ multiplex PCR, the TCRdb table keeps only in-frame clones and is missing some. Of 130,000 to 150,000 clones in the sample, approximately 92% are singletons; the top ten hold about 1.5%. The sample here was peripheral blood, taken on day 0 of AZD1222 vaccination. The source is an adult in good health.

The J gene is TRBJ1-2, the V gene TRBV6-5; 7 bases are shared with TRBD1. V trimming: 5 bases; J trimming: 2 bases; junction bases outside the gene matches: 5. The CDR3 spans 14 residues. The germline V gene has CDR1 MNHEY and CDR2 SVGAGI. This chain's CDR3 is CASSQTGFNYGYTF. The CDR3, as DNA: TGTGCCAGCAGTCAGACAGGGTTCAACTATGGCTACACCTTC.

The CDR3 nucleotides read TGTGCTAGTGGTTGGATGGGCGGGGGCGAGATACAGTACAATGAGCAGTTCTTC. Its protein is CASGWMGGGEIQYNEQFF. This rearrangement joins TRBV12-5 to TRBJ2-1; possible D gene TRBD2, 7 bases. In germline, CDR1 is LGHNT, CDR2 FRNRAP. The CDR3 length is 18 residues. V lost 4 bases to trimming and J lost 4 bases, with 23 bases between them.

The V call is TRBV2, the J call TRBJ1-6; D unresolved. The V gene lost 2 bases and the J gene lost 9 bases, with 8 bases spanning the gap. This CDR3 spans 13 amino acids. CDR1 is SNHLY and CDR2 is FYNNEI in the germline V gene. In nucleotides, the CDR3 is TGTGCCAGCAGTGAAATGCGGGGTTCACCCCTCCACTTT. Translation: CASSEMRGSPLHF.

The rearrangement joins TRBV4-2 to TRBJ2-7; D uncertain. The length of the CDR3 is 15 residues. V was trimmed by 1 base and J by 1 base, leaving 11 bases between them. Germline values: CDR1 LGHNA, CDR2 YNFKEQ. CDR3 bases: TGTGCCAGCAGCCAAGGTCTCGGAAAATCCTACGAGCAGTACTTC. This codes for CASSQGLGKSYEQYF.

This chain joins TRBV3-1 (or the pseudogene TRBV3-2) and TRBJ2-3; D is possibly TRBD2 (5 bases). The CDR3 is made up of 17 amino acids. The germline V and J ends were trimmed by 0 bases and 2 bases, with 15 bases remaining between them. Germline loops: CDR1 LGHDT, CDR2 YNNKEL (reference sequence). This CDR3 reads CASSQERVRRNTDTQYF. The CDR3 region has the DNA TGTGCCAGCAGCCAAGAGCGGGTTCGGCGGAACACAGATACGCAGTATTTT.

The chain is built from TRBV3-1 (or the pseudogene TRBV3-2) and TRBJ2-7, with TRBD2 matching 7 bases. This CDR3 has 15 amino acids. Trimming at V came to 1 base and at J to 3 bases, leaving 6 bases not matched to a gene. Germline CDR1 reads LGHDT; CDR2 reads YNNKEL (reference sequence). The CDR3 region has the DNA TGTGCCAGCAGCCAAGGGGCTAGCGGCCTCTACGAGCAGTACTTC. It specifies CASSQGASGLYEQYF.

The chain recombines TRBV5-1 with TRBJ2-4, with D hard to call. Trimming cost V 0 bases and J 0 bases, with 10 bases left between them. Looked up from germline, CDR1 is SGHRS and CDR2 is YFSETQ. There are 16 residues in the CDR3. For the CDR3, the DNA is TGCGCCAGCAGCTTGGGAAACACACGAGCCAAAAACATTCAGTACTTC. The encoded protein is CASSLGNTRAKNIQYF.

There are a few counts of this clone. This CDR3 is CASRVRDRDYNEQFF. The CDR3 DNA reads TGTGCCAGCAGGGTCCGGGACAGGGACTACAATGAGCAGTTCTTC. The J gene is TRBJ2-1, the V gene TRBV7-8; TRBD1 aligns across 9 bases. Germline lookup yields CDR1 SGHVS and CDR2 FQNEAQ. The CDR3 length is 15 residues. V trimming: 6 bases; J trimming: 3 bases; junction bases outside the gene matches: 6.

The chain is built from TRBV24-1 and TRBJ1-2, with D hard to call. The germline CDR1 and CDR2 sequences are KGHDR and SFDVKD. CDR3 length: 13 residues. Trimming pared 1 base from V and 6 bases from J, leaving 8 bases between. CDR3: CATSDLRQDGYTF. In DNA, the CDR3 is TGTGCCACCAGTGATTTAAGGCAGGATGGCTACACCTTC.

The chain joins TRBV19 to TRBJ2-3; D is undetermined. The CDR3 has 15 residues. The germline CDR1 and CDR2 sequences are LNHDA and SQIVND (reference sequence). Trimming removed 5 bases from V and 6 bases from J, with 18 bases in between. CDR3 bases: TGTGCCAGTAGTTGGTCGGGTTCCCTTGTGGATACGCAGTATTTT. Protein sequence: CASSWSGSLVDTQYF.

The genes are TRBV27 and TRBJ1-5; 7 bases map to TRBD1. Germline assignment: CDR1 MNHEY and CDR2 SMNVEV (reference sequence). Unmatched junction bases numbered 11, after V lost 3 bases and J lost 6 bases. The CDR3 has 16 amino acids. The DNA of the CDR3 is TGTGCCAGCAGTTTGGTGACAGGGTCTCTTAGTCAGCCCCAGCATTTT. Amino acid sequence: CASSLVTGSLSQPQHF.

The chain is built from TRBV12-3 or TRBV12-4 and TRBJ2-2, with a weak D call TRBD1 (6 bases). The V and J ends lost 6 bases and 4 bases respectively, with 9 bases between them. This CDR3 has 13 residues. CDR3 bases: TGTGCCAGCAGGTCACAGGGCACCGGGGAGCTGTTTTTT. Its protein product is CASRSQGTGELFF.

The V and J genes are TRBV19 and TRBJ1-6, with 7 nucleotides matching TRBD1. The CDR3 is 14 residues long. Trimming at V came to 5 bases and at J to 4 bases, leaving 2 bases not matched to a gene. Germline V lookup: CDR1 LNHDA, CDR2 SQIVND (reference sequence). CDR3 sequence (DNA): TGTGCCAGTAGTCGACAGGGATATAATTCACCCCTCCACTTT. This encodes CASSRQGYNSPLHF.

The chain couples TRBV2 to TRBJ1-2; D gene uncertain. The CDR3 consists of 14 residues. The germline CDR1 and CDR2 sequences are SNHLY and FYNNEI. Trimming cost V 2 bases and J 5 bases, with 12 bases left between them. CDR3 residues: CASSEQRLPYGYTF. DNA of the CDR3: TGTGCCAGCAGTGAACAACGGCTACCGTATGGCTACACCTTC.

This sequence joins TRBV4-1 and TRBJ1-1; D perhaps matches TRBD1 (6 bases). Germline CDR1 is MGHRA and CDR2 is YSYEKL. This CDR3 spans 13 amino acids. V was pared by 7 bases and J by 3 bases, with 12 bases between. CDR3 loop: CASNEQGYTEAFF. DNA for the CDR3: TGCGCCAGCAACGAACAGGGATACACTGAAGCTTTCTTT.

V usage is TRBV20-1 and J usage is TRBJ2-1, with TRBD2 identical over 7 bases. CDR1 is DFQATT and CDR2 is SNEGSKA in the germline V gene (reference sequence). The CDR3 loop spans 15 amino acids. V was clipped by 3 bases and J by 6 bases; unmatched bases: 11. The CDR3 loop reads CSASQWTSTGNEQFF. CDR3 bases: TGCAGTGCTAGTCAATGGACTAGTACAGGCAATGAGCAGTTCTTC.

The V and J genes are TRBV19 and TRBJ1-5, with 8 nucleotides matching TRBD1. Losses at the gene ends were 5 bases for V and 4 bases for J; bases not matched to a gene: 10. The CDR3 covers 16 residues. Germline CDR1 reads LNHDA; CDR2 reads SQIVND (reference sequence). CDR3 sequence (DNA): TGTGCCAGTAGTCTCTGGACAGGGAGGGCAAATCAGCCCCAGCATTTT. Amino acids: CASSLWTGRANQPQHF.

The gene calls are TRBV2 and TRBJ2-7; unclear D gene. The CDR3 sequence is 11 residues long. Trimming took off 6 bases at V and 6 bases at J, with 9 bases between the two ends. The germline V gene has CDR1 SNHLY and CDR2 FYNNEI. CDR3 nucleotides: TGTGCCAGCAGGACCGCGAGCGAGCAGTACTTC. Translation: CASRTASEQYF.

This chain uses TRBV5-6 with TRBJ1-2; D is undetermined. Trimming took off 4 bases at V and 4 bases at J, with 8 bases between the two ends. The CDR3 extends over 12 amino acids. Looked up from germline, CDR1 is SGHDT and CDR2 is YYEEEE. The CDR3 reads CASSQDTYGYTF. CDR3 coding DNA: TGTGCCAGCAGCCAAGACACCTATGGCTACACCTTC.

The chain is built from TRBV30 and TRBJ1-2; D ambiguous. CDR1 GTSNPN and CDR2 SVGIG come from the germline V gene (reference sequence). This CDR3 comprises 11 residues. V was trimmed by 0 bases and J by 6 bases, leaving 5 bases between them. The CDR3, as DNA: TGTGCCTGGAGTGTAAGGAATGGCTACACCTTC. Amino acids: CAWSVRNGYTF.

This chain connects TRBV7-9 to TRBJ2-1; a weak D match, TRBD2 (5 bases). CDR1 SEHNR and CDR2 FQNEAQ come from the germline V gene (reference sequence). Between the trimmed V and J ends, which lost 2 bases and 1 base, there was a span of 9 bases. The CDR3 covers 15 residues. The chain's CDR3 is CASSLPGSSYNEQFF. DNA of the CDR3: TGTGCCAGCAGCTTACCGGGAAGTTCCTACAATGAGCAGTTCTTC.

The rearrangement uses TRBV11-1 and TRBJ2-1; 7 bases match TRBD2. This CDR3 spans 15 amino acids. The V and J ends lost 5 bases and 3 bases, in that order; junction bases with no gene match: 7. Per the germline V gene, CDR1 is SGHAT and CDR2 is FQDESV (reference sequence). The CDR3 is CASSRGEGSYNEQFF. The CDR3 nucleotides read TGTGCCAGCAGCCGAGGGGAGGGCAGCTACAATGAGCAGTTCTTC.

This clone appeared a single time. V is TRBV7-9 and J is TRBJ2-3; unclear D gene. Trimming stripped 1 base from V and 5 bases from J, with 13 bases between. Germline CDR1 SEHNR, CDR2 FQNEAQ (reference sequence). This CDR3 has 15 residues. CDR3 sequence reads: CASSLGLGNGDTQYF. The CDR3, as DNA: TGTGCCAGCAGCTTAGGGCTAGGGAATGGAGATACGCAGTATTTT.